Listed here are 26 T cell receptor beta chains from one sample, sequenced in a study of breast tumors, draining lymph nodes, adjacent tissues. The lymph nodes were axillary draining lymph nodes from breast cancer patients. TCRdb reanalysed the multiplex PCR reads using MiXCR and keeps one entry per CDR3 protein. Of around 130,000 distinct CDR3 sequences in the sample, 21% are singletons; the top ten hold over 2%. The sequenced sample was axillary lymph node tissue. Receptors originate from a female donor with breast cancer. Some clones in this sample may be carry-over from other donors' samples.

For this clonotype: One base away lies a much larger clone, so this may be a sequencing read error. The gene calls are TRBV3-1 and TRBJ1-3; 8 positions agree with TRBD1. This CDR3 spans 14 amino acids. From germline, CDR1 is LGHDT and CDR2 YNNKEL (reference sequence). CDR3 DNA: TGTGCCAGCAGCCTCAGGGGGCTTGAAAACGCCATATATTTT. This gives the protein CASSLRGLENAIYF.

This clonotype was seen at least ten times. CDR3 sequence: CSARMGSRSTETQYF. The CDR3 bases are TGCAGTGCAAGAATGGGGTCCCGCTCCACCGAGACCCAGTACTTC. The V call is TRBV20-1, the J call TRBJ2-5; D gene unclear. The CDR3 extends over 15 amino acids. The ends were cut back, 6 bases at V and 5 bases at J, with 22 bases in the middle. Germline V gene data show CDR1 as DFQATT and CDR2 as SNEGSKA (reference sequence).

This clonotype has ten or more counts. This chain links TRBV5-6 with TRBJ2-7; 9 bases align to TRBD2. With V trimmed by 2 bases and J by 3 bases, 9 bases remained unmatched. From germline, CDR1 is SGHDT and CDR2 YYEEEE. The CDR3 extends over 16 amino acids. CDR3 sequence: CASSLGGRATGYEQYF. The CDR3 DNA sequence: TGTGCCAGCAGCTTAGGCGGGAGGGCCACGGGCTACGAGCAGTACTTC. Variable domain in full (rest from reference TRBV5-6 and TRBJ2-7): DAGVTQSPTHLIKTRGQQVTLRCSPKSGHDTVSWYQQALGQGPQFIFQYYEEEERQRGNFPDRFSGHQFPNYSSELNVNALLLGDSALYLCASSLGGRATGYEQYFGPGTRLTVT.

The sample holds a few counts of this clonotype. A much more abundant neighbour one base away suggests this may be a read error. V and J are TRBV12-3 or TRBV12-4 and TRBJ1-6, with 8 bases aligning to TRBD1. CDR3 length equals 16 residues. The CDR3 DNA follows: TGTGCCAGCAGTTTAAGCACAGGGGGTGGTAATCCACCCCTCCACTTT. The encoded protein is CASSLSTGGGNPPLHF.

The chain has TRBV20-1 and TRBJ2-7; TRBD2 matches 15 bases. The CDR3 runs 17 residues. V was clipped by 0 bases and J by 5 bases; unmatched bases: 8. Per germline, CDR1 DFQATT and CDR2 SNEGSKA (reference sequence). The CDR3 protein is CSARDEGLAGGGNEQYF. CDR3 DNA: TGCAGTGCTAGAGATGAGGGACTAGCGGGAGGCGGGAACGAGCAGTACTTC.

Details on this clonotype: Since a much larger clone is just one base distant, this may be a read error. The chain recombines TRBV20-1 with TRBJ2-1, with 8 bases lining up with TRBD2. The CDR3 is 15 amino acids. Germline V CDR1 and CDR2: DFQATT, SNEGSKA (reference sequence). The DNA of the CDR3 is TGCAGTGCTAGAGTGGCAAGCGGGGGCTACGATGAGCAGTTCTTC. Translated: CSARVASGGYDEQFF.

This clonotype appeared many times. This chain uses TRBV20-1 with TRBJ2-5; D not certain. Germline assignment: CDR1 DFQATT and CDR2 SNEGSKA (reference sequence). Trimming pared 0 bases from V and 5 bases from J, leaving 7 bases between. This CDR3 contains 12 residues. CDR3 nucleotide sequence: TGCAGTGCTAGAGAACCGCCGGAGACCCAGTACTTC. Protein sequence: CSAREPPETQYF.

The genes are TRBV28 and TRBJ2-7; maybe TRBD1 (10 bases). The ends were cut back, 4 bases at V and 2 bases at J, with 39 bases in the middle. CDR1 is MDHEN and CDR2 is SYDVKM in the germline V gene. The CDR3 has 23 amino acids. DNA for the CDR3: TGTGCCAGCAGTTCGCCGGGACAGGGGAGGAATAGGGGACTAGCACCTCCTACCTACGAGCAGTACTTC. Its protein product is CASSSPGQGRNRGLAPPTYEQYF.

Remarks on this clonotype: Because it lacks the conserved phenylalanine or tryptophan at the end, this CDR3 is likely a read error. V usage is TRBV5-5 and J usage is TRBJ2-5; TRBD2 matches at 9 bases. The germline V gene has CDR1 SGHKS and CDR2 YYEKEE (reference sequence). V lost 3 bases, J lost 5 bases, and 8 bases stayed unmatched. The CDR3 contains 15 residues. The CDR3: CASSSSGLAWETQYS. CDR3 DNA: TGTGCCAGCAGCTCCTCGGGACTAGCTTGGGAGACCCAGTACTCC.

There are many counts of this clonotype. This chain joins TRBV20-1 and TRBJ2-7; 9 positions match TRBD2. The CDR3 is 14 amino acids. CDR1 is DFQATT, CDR2 SNEGSKA, per germline (reference sequence). V dropped 5 bases and J dropped 0; count of bases not matched to a gene: 5. As DNA, the CDR3 is TGCAGTGCTCCCTGGACTAGCGTCTCCTACGAGCAGTACTTC. As protein: CSAPWTSVSYEQYF.

As concerns this clonotype: A much larger clone differs from this one at a single base, so this may be a read error. The conserved closing phenylalanine or tryptophan is absent in this CDR3, likely reflecting a read error. The chain has TRBV20-1 and TRBJ1-5; D uncertain. V gave up 2 bases and J gave up 0 bases, with 5 bases separating them. This CDR3 spans 13 amino acids. From germline, CDR1 is DFQATT and CDR2 SNEGSKA (reference sequence). The CDR3 loop is CSARRVSNQPQHL. The DNA of the CDR3 is TGCAGTGCTAGAAGGGTTAGCAATCAGCCCCAGCATCTT.

This clonotype was seen only once. The V and J genes are TRBV7-2 and TRBJ1-1; D is ambiguous. CDR1 and CDR2 (germline): SGHTA, FQGNSA. V lost 2 bases, J lost 4 bases, and 5 bases lay in between. The CDR3 sequence is 12 residues long. The CDR3 DNA follows: TGTGCCAGCAGCTTATACGGCACTGAAGCTTTCTTT. Translating it yields CASSLYGTEAFF.

This clonotype has at least ten counts. V usage is TRBV7-9 and J usage is TRBJ2-3; 7 bases map to TRBD2. Germline assignment: CDR1 SEHNR and CDR2 FQNEAQ (reference sequence). The junction had 5 bases not matched to a gene; V was cut back by 0 bases and J by 2 bases. This CDR3 is built from 16 residues. The CDR3 bases are TGTGCCAGCAGCTTAGCGGAACTAGCGCCCACAGATACGCAGTATTTT. Translation: CASSLAELAPTDTQYF.

This clonotype was observed at least ten times. The chain uses TRBV5-1 and TRBJ1-3; D is unresolved. The CDR3 is 11 amino acids. The germline gives CDR1 SGHRS, CDR2 YFSETQ. Trimming took 1 base from V and 7 from J, leaving 3 bases between them. DNA of the CDR3: TGCGCCAGCAGCTTGAGGAACACCATATATTTT. It translates to CASSLRNTIYF.

This clonotype showed up just once. A read error may explain this, as a much larger clone is one base away. The V gene is TRBV6-1, the J gene TRBJ2-7; D remains ambiguous. Germline CDR1 reads MNHNS; CDR2 reads SASEGT. Trimming cost V 0 bases and J 3 bases, with 9 bases left between them. CDR3 length: 14 residues. The CDR3 nucleotides read TGTGCCAGCAGTGAAGCCCCCGTCGACTACGAGCAGTACTTC. This codes for CASSEAPVDYEQYF.

This clonotype has a count of ten or more. The CDR3 sequence is CASSVAGYYGYTF. CDR3 coding DNA: TGTGCCAGCAGCGTAGCAGGCTACTATGGCTACACCTTC. The rearrangement uses TRBV9 and TRBJ1-2; no clear D gene. Trimming pared 0 bases from V and 3 bases from J, leaving 6 bases between. CDR1 SGDLS and CDR2 YYNGEE come from the germline V gene. There are 13 residues in the CDR3.

V and J are TRBV28 and TRBJ1-4; D possibly corresponds to TRBD1 (5 bases). V dropped 11 bases and J dropped 5 bases, with 9 bases sitting between them. The CDR3 consists of 11 residues. Looked up from germline, CDR1 is MDHEN and CDR2 is SYDVKM. The CDR3 sequence: CASRGNEKLFF. The CDR3 region has the DNA TGTGCCTCTCGGGGGAATGAAAAACTGTTTTTT.

This clonotype was found many times. The chain combines TRBV28 with TRBJ2-7; D is perhaps TRBD1 or TRBD2 (5 bases each). Germline CDR1 reads MDHEN; CDR2 reads SYDVKM. Trimming removed 4 bases at V and 2 bases at J, with 18 bases between. The CDR3 is made up of 16 amino acids. The chain's CDR3 is CASSSYRISGAYEQYF. CDR3 in DNA: TGTGCCAGCAGTTCCTACAGGATCTCCGGGGCCTACGAGCAGTACTTC.

The sample holds a few counts of this clonotype. V and J are TRBV28 and TRBJ2-3, with D tentatively TRBD2 (6 bases). The CDR3 extends over 14 amino acids. The germline CDR1 and CDR2 sequences are MDHEN and SYDVKM. Deletions cut 2 bases from V and 4 bases from J, with 10 bases between. CDR3 coding DNA: TGTGCCAGCAGTTTAGTAGGGAGGCCAGATACGCAGTATTTT. Its protein is CASSLVGRPDTQYF.

This clonotype was detected ten times or more. The chain uses TRBV20-1 and TRBJ1-6, with a tentative D call TRBD1 (6 bases). With 3 bases removed from V and 0 bases from J, the gap between germline ends came to 12 bases. Per the germline V gene, CDR1 is DFQATT and CDR2 is SNEGSKA (reference sequence). The CDR3 extends over 16 amino acids. CDR3 sequence: CSARVGQSSYNSPLHF. The CDR3 coding sequence is TGCAGTGCTAGGGTAGGACAGAGCTCCTATAATTCACCCCTCCACTTT.

The sample holds a few counts of this clonotype. The chain couples TRBV30 to TRBJ1-5, with D unresolved. The length of the CDR3 is 13 residues. The germline gives CDR1 GTSNPN, CDR2 SVGIG (reference sequence). V was trimmed by 2 bases and J by 5 bases, leaving 10 bases between them. DNA of the CDR3: TGTGCCTGGAGTATCCGGGGTGATCAGCCCCAGCATTTT. Protein product: CAWSIRGDQPQHF.

Worth noting for this clonotype: A much bigger clone sits one base away, suggesting this may be a read error. The chain has TRBV30 and TRBJ1-2; 9 bases are a match to TRBD1. J was trimmed by 1 base and V by 5 bases; bases with no gene match: 14. The CDR3 spans 17 residues. CDR1 and CDR2 from the germline V gene are GTSNPN and SVGIG (reference sequence). The CDR3 is CAWQIPSRTGVNYGYTF. The CDR3 DNA is TGTGCCTGGCAGATTCCGTCGAGGACAGGGGTTAACTATGGCTACACCTTC.

The table lists this clonotype with many counts. The V call is TRBV7-9, the J call TRBJ1-2; no clear D gene. This CDR3 is built from 15 residues. The V and J ends lost 1 base and 6 bases respectively, with 15 bases between them. CDR1 and CDR2 from the germline V gene are SEHNR and FQNEAQ (reference sequence). The CDR3 spells CASSLEVVRDHGYTF. Written as DNA, the CDR3 is TGTGCCAGCAGCTTAGAAGTGGTCCGAGATCATGGCTACACCTTC.

This clonotype was recorded at least ten times. The junction departs from germline at one end; a sequencing error may be responsible. The genes are TRBV18 and TRBJ2-1, with D hard to call. CDR1 is KGHSH and CDR2 is LQKENI in the germline V gene. The CDR3 extends over 14 amino acids. In DNA form, the CDR3 reads TGTGCCAGCTCACCATTTTCCTCCAACAATGAGCAGTTCTTC. Its translation is CASSPFSSNNEQFF.

This clonotype showed up many times. This chain connects TRBV2 to TRBJ2-7; TRBD1 might be the D (5 bases). Trimming pared 7 bases from V and 3 bases from J, leaving 13 bases between. The CDR3 has 13 residues. Germline loops: CDR1 SNHLY, CDR2 FYNNEI. CDR3 in amino acids: CASNDGRDYEQYF. CDR3 coding DNA: TGTGCCAGCAATGACGGCAGGGACTACGAGCAGTACTTC. Combining the CDR3 with reference TRBV2 and TRBJ2-7 gives the whole variable domain EPEVTQTPSHQVTQMGQEVILRCVPISNHLYFYWYRQILGQKVEFLVSFYNNEISEKSEIFDDQFSVERPDGSNFTLKIRSTKLEDSAMYFCASNDGRDYEQYFGPGTRLTVT.

This clonotype has a handful of counts. The rearrangement uses TRBV30 and TRBJ2-1, with D tentatively TRBD1 or TRBD2 (6 bases each). CDR1 is GTSNPN, CDR2 SVGIG, per germline (reference sequence). Trimming removed 2 bases at V and 3 bases at J, with 14 bases between. The CDR3 loop spans 15 amino acids. The CDR3, as DNA: TGTGCCTGGAGTTTTACCGGGGGCAGCTACAATGAGCAGTTCTTC. Protein sequence: CAWSFTGGSYNEQFF.